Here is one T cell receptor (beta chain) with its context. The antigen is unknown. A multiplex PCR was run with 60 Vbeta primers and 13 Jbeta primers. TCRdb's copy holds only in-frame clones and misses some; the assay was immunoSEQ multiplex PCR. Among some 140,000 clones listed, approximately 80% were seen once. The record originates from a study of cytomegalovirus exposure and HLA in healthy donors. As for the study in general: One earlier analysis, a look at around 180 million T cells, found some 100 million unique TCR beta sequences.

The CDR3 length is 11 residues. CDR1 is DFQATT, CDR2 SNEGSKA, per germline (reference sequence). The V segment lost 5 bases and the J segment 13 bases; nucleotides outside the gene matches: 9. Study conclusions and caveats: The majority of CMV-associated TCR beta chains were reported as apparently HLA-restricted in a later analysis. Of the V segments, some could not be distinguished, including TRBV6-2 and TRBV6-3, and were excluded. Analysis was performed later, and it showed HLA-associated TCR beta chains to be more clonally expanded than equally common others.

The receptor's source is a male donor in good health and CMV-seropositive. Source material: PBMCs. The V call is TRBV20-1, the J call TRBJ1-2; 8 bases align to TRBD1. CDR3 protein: CSARRQGSITF. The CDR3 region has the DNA TGCAGTGCTCGGAGACAGGGGAGCATCACCTTC.